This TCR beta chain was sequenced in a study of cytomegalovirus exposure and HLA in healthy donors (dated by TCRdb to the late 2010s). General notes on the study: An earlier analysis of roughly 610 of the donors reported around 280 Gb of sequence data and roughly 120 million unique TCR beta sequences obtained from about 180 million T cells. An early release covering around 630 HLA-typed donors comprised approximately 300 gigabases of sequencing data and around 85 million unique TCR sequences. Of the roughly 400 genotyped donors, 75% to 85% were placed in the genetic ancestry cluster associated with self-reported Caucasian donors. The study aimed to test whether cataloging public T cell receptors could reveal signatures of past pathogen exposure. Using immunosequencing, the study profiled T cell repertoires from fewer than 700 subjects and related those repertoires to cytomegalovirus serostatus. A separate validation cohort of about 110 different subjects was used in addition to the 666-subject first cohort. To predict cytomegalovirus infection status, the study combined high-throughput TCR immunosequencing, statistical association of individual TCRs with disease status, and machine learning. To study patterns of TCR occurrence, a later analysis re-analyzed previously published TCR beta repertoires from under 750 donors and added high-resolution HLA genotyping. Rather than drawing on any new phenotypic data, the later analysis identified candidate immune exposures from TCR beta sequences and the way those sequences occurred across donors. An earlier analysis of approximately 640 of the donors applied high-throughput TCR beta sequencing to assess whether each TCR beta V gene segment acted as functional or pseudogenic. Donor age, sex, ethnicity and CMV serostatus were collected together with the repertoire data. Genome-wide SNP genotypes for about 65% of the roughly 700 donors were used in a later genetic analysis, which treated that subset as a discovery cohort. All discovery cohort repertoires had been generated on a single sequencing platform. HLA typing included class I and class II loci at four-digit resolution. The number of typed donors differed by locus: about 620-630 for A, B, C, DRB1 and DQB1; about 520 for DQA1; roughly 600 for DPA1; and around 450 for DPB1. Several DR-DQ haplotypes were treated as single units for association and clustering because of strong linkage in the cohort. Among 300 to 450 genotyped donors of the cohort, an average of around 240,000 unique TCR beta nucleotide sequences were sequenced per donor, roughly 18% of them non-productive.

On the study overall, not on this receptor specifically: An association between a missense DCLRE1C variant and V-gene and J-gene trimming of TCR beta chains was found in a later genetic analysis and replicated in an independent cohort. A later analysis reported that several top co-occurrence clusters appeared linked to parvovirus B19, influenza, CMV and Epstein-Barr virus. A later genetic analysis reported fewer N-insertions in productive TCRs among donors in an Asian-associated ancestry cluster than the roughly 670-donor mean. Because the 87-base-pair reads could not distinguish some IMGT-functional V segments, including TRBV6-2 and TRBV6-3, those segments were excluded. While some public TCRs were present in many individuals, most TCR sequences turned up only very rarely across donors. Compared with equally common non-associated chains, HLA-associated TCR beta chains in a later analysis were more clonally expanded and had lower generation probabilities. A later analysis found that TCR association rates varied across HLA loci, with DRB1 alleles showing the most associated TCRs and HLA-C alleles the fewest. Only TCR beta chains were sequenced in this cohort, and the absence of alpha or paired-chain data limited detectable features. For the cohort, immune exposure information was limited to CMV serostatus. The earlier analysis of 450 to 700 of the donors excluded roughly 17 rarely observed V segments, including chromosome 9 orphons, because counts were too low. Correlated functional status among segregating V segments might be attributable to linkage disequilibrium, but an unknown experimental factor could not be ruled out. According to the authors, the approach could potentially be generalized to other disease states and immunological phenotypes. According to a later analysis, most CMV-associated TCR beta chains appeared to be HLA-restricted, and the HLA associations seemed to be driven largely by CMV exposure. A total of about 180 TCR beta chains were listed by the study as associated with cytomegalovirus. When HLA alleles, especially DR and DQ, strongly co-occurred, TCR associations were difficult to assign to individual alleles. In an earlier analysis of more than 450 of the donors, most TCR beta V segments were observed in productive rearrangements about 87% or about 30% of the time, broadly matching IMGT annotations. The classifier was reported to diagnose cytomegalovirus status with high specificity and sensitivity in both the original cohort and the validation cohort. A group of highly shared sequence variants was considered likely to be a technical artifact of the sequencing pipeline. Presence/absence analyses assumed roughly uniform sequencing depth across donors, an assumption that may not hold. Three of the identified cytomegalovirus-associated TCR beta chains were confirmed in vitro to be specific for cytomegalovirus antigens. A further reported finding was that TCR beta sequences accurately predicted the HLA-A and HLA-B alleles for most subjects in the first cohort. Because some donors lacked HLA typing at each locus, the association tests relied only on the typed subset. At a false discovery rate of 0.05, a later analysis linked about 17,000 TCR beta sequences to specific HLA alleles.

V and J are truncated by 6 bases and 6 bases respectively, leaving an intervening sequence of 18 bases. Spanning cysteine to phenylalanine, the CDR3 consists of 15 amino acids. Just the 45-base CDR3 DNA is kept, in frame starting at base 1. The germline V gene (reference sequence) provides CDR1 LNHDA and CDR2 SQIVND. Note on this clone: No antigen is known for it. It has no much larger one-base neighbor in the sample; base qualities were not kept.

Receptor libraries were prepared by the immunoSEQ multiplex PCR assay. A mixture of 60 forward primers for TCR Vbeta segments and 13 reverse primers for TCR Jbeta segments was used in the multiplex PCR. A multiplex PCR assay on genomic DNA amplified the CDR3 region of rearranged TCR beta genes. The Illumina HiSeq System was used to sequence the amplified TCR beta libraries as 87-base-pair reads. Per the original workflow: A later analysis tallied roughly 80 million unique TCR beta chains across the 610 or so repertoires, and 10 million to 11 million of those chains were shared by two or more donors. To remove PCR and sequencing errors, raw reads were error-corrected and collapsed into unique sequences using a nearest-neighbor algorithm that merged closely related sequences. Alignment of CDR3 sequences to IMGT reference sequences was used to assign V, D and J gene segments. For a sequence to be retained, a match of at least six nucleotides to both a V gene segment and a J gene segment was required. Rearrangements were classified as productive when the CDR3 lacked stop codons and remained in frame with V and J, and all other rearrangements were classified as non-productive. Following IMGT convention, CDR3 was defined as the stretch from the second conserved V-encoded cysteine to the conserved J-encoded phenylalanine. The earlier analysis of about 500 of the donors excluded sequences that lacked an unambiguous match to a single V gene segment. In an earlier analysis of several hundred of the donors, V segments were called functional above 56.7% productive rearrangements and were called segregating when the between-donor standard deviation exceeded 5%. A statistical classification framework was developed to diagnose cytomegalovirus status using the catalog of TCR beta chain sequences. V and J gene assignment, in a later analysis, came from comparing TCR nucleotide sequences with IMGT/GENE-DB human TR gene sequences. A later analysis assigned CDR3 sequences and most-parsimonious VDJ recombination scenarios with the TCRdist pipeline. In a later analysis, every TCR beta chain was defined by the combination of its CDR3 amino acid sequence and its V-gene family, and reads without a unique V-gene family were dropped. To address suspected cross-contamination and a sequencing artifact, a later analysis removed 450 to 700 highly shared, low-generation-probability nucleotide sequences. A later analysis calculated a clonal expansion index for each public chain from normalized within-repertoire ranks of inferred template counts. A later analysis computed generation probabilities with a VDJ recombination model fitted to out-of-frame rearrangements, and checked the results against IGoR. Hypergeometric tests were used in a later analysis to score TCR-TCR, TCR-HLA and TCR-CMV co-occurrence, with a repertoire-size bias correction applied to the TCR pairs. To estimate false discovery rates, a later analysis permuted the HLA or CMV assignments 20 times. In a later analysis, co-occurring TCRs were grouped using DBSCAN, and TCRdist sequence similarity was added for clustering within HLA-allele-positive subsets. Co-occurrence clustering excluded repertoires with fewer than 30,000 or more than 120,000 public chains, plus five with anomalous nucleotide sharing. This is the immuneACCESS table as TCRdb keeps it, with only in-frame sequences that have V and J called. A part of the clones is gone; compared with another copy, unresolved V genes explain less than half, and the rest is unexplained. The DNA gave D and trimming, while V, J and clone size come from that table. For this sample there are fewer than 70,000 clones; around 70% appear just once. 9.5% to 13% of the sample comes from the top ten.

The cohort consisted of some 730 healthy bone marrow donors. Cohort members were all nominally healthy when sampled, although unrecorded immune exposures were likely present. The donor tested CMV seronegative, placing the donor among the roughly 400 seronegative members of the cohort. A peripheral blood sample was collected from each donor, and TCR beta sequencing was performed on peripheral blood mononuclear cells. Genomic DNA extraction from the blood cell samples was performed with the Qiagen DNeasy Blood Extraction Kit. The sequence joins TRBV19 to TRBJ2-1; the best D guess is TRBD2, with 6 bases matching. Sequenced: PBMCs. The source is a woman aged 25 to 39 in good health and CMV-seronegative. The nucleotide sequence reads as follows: TGTGCCAGTAGACCCGGGACTTCTCTTACCAATGAGCAGTTCTTC. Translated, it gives CASRPGTSLTNEQFF.